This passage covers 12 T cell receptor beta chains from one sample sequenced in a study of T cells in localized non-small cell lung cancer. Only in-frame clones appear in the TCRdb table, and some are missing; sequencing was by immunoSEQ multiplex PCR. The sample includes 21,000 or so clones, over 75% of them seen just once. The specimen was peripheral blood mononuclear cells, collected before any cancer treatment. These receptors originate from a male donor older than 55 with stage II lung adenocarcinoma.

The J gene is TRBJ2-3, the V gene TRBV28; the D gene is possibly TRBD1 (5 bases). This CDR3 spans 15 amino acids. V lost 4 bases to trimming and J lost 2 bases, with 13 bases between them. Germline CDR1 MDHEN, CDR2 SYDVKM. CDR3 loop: CASSWGSTSTDTQYF. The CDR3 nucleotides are TGTGCCAGCAGTTGGGGCAGCACGTCCACAGATACGCAGTATTTT.

CDR3 nucleotide sequence: TGTGCCAGTAGTATAGGCGGGGGCCCCACAGATACGCAGTATTTT. It encodes CASSIGGGPTDTQYF. J is TRBJ2-3 and V is TRBV19; a weak D match, TRBD2 (7 bases). V lost 1 base, J lost 2 bases, and 10 bases lay in between. Germline lookup yields CDR1 LNHDA and CDR2 SQIVND (reference sequence). This CDR3 comprises 15 residues.

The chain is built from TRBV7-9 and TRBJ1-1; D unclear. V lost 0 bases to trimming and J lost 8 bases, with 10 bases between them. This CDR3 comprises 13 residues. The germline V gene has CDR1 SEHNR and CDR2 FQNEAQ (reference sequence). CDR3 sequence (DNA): TGTGCCAGCAGCTTAGCGGGGAACGCAGAAGCTTTCTTT. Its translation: CASSLAGNAEAFF.

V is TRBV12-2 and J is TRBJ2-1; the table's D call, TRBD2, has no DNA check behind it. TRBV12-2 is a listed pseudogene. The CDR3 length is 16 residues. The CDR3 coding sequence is TGTGCAAGTCGCCCCTCTAGGGGTTTGGGTCCGGGAGGGCGGTTCTTC. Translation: CASRPSRGLGPGGRFF.

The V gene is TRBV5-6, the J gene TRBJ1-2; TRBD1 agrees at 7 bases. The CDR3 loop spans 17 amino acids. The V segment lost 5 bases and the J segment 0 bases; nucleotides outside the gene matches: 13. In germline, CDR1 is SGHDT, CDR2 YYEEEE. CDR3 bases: TGTGCCAGCAGACTACAGGGGCCCATACGGGCTAACTATGGCTACACCTTC. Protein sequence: CASRLQGPIRANYGYTF.

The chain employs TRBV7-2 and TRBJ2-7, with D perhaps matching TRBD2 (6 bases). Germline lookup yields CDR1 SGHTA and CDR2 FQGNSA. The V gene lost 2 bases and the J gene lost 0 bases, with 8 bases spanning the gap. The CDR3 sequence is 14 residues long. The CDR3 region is CASSLRGTSYEQYF. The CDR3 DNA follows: TGTGCCAGCAGCTTACGGGGGACCTCCTACGAGCAGTACTTC.

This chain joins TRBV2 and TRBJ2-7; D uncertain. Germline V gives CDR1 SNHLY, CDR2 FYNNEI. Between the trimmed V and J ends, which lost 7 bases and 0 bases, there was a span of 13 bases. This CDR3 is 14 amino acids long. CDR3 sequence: CASTISVSSYEQYF. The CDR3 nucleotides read TGTGCCAGCACGATATCGGTTAGCTCCTACGAGCAGTACTTC.

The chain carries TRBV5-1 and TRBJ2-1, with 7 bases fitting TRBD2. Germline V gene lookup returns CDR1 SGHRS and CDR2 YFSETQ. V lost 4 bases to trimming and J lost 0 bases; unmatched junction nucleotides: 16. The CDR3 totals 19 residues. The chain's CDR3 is CASSPMFEAGASSYNEQFF. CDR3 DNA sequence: TGCGCCAGCAGCCCTATGTTTGAGGCGGGAGCGAGCTCCTACAATGAGCAGTTCTTC. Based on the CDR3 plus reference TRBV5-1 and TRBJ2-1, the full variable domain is KAGVTQTPRYLIKTRGQQVTLSCSPISGHRSVSWYQQTPGQGLQFLFEYFSETQRNKGNFPGRFSGRQFSNSRSEMNVSTLELGDSALYLCASSPMFEAGASSYNEQFFGPGTRLTVL.

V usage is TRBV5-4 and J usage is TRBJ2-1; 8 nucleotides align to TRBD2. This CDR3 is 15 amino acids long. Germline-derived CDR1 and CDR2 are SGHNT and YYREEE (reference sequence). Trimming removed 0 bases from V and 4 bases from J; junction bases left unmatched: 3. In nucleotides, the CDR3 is TGTGCCAGCAGCTTGGAGAGCGGGAGTTACAATGAGCAGTTCTTC. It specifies CASSLESGSYNEQFF. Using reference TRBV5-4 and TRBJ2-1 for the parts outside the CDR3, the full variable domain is ETGVTQSPTHLIKTRGQQVTLRCSSQSGHNTVSWYQQALGQGPQFIFQYYREEENGRGNFPPRFSGLQFPNYSSELNVNALELDDSALYLCASSLESGSYNEQFFGPGTRLTVL.

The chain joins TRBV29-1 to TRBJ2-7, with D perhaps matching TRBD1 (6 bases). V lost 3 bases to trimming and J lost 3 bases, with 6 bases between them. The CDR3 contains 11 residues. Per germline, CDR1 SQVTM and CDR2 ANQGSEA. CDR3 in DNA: TGCAGCGTTGAGGACAGCTACGAGCAGTACTTC. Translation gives CSVEDSYEQYF.

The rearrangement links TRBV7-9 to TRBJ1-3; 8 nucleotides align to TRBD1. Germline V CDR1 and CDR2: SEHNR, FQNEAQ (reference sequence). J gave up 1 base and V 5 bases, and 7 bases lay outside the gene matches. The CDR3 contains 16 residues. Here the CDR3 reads CASSNRGEGSGNTIYF. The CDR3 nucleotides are TGTGCCAGCAGCAACAGGGGGGAGGGATCTGGAAACACCATATATTTT. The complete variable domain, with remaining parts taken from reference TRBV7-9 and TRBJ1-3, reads DTGVSQNPRHKITKRGQNVTFRCDPISEHNRLYWYRQTLGQGPEFLTYFQNEAQLEKSRLLSDRFSAERPKGSFSTLEIQRTEQGDSAMYLCASSNRGEGSGNTIYFGEGSWLTVV.

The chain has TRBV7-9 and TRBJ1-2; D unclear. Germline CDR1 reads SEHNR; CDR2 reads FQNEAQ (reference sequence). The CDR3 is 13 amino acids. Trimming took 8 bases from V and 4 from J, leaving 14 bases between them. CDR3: CASERYSGYGYTF. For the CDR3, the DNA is TGTGCCAGCGAAAGGTACAGTGGCTATGGCTACACCTTC.